This T cell receptor (beta chain) was sequenced for a study of cytomegalovirus exposure and HLA in healthy donors. Vbeta (60) and Jbeta (13) primers were used in the PCR. The table came from immunoSEQ multiplex PCR; TCRdb's copy has only in-frame clones and leaves some out. This sample has 75,000 to 100,000 clones, with 73% found just once. This clone was seen a few times. Trimming removed 1 base from V and 0 bases from J, with 10 bases in between. In germline, CDR1 is MGHRA, CDR2 YSYEKL. This CDR3 contains 16 residues. The V call is TRBV4-1, the J call TRBJ2-4, with D hard to call. The specimen was PBMCs. The source is a man aged 40-49 years in good health and CMV-seronegative. The CDR3 loop reads CASSQVLVLAKNIQYF. As DNA, the CDR3 is TGCGCCAGCAGCCAAGTTCTGGTACTAGCCAAAAACATTCAGTACTTC.